Shown below are 32 T cell receptor beta chains from a single sample sequenced in a study of glioma-infiltrating T cells after dendritic cell vaccination. Sample time point: after dendritic cell vaccination, including at tumor progression/relapse. Profiling relied on immunoSEQ multiplex PCR, and the TCRdb table lists in-frame clones only, not all of them. The data show under 130,000 clones, 90% seen once. The input for sequencing was blood, taken after dendritic cell vaccination. These receptor sequences come from a human donor with glioblastoma.

The gene calls are TRBV30 and TRBJ1-2, with D unclear. CDR3 length: 14 residues. Germline CDR1 and CDR2: GTSNPN and SVGIG (reference sequence). V lost 1 base and J 2 bases, leaving 11 bases between the germline ends. CDR3 sequence (DNA): TGTGCCTGGAGTGAAACAGCCTTAAACTATGGCTACACCTTC. Its translation is CAWSETALNYGYTF.

This sequence joins TRBV28 and TRBJ2-1; tentatively, D is TRBD2 (6 bases). V shed 5 bases and J shed 9 bases, with 11 bases lying between them. CDR1 and CDR2 (germline): MDHEN, SYDVKM. The CDR3 is 12 amino acids. CDR3 nucleotides: TGTGCCAGCAGTCCGCAGGGAGGTGAGCAGTTCTTC. This translates into CASSPQGGEQFF.

This clone showed up just once. This rearrangement joins TRBV6-6 to TRBJ1-2; D is possibly TRBD1 (5 bases). Germline values: CDR1 MNHNY, CDR2 SVGAGI (reference sequence). Trimming pared 6 bases from V and 8 bases from J, leaving 10 bases between. There are 11 residues in the CDR3. CDR3 amino acids: CASSGGGGYTF. The CDR3 DNA reads TGTGCCAGCAGCGGGGGGGGAGGCTACACCTTC.

The CDR3 sequence: CASSMSSGGGNTQYF. CDR3 sequence (DNA): TGTGCCAGTAGTATGTCTAGCGGGGGGGGGAATACGCAGTATTTT. V usage is TRBV19 and J usage is TRBJ2-3; TRBD2 aligns across 12 bases. The CDR3 runs 15 residues. Trimming cost V 3 bases and J 7 bases; bases outside gene matches: 5. Germline assignment: CDR1 LNHDA and CDR2 SQIVND (reference sequence).

The V call is TRBV2, the J call TRBJ2-5; TRBD2 might be the D (6 bases). V lost 2 bases to trimming and J lost 5 bases, with 12 bases between them. Germline-derived CDR1 and CDR2 are SNHLY and FYNNEI. The CDR3 extends over 14 amino acids. In nucleotides, the CDR3 is TGTGCCAGCAGTGAATTGCGGGGAGGCGAGACCCAGTACTTC. It codes for CASSELRGGETQYF.

This clone was observed a handful of times. The genes are TRBV18 and TRBJ2-1, with TRBD2 identical over 8 bases. Germline V gene sequence: CDR1 KGHSH, CDR2 LQKENI. The CDR3 contains 15 residues. J was trimmed by 4 bases and V by 3 bases; bases with no gene match: 5. Here the CDR3 reads CASSPSGGSYNEQFF. The CDR3 bases are TGTGCCAGCTCACCTTCGGGAGGGAGTTACAATGAGCAGTTCTTC.

The table lists this clone with a count of one. The chain has TRBV4-1 and TRBJ2-3; TRBD2 matches at 11 bases. Germline V gene lookup returns CDR1 MGHRA and CDR2 YSYEKL. V shed 1 base, J shed 6 bases, and the junction held 12 bases outside the gene matches. The length of the CDR3 is 18 residues. The CDR3 coding sequence is TGCGCCAGCAGCCAAGGAAGAGCCCTAGCGGGAGGACGGGATACGCAGTATTTT. It yields the protein CASSQGRALAGGRDTQYF.

The CDR3 nucleotides are TGTGCCAGCACTGACAGCGTCTCTGGAAACACCATATATTTT. Translation gives CASTDSVSGNTIYF. The chain uses TRBV7-2 and TRBJ1-3; D possibly corresponds to TRBD1 (5 bases). CDR1 SGHTA and CDR2 FQGNSA come from the germline V gene. CDR3 size: 14 residues. Trimming removed 7 bases from V and 0 bases from J, with 10 bases in between. The entire variable domain, with the rest obtained from reference TRBV7-2 and TRBJ1-3, is as follows: GAGVSQSPSNKVTEKGKDVELRCDPISGHTALYWYRQSLGQGLEFLIYFQGNSAPDKSGLPSDRFSAERTGGSVSTLTIQRTQQEDSAVYLCASTDSVSGNTIYFGEGSWLTVV.

The CDR3, as DNA: TGTGCCAGCATGGGACTAGCGGGAGTAAGTATTGCGAATGAGCAGTTCTTC. This translates into CASMGLAGVSIANEQFF. This chain uses TRBV2 with TRBJ2-1, with TRBD2 matching over 14 bases. This CDR3 contains 17 residues. CDR1 and CDR2 from the germline V gene are SNHLY and FYNNEI. The V gene end was trimmed by 7 bases and the J gene end by 7 bases; junction bases not matched to a gene: 12.

The CDR3 coding sequence is TGCGCCAGCAGCCAAGAAGGAGGGGGCTTCGATCAGCCCCAGCATTTT. It translates to CASSQEGGGFDQPQHF. This chain links TRBV4-1 with TRBJ1-5; TRBD1 matches at 7 bases. The CDR3 runs to 16 residues. Trimming took 0 bases from V and 5 from J; bases not matched to a gene: 7. Germline V gene lookup returns CDR1 MGHRA and CDR2 YSYEKL.

This CDR3 reads CASRSGQGHNEQFF. The CDR3 DNA reads TGCGCCAGCAGGTCGGGACAGGGCCACAATGAGCAGTTCTTC. The chain has TRBV5-1 and TRBJ2-1, with 9 bases lining up with TRBD1. CDR1 is SGHRS, CDR2 YFSETQ, per germline. The CDR3 spans 14 residues. V was clipped by 5 bases and J by 5 bases; unmatched bases: 5.

The chain carries TRBV10-1 and TRBJ1-1; D is uncertain. The V gene's germline CDR1 is WNHNN and CDR2 SYGVQD (reference sequence). The CDR3 is 14 residues long. V lost 4 bases to trimming and J lost 2 bases, with 11 bases between them. The CDR3 spells CASSGTTSNTEAFF. CDR3 nucleotides: TGCGCCAGCAGTGGGACTACAAGCAACACTGAAGCTTTCTTT.

The rearrangement joins TRBV18 to TRBJ1-1; D unresolved. Germline V gene lookup returns CDR1 KGHSH and CDR2 LQKENI. Trimming took off 6 bases at V and 1 base at J, with 15 bases between the two ends. This CDR3 has 15 amino acids. CDR3: CASSLTFEGNTEAFF. The CDR3 DNA reads TGTGCCAGCTCCCTTACTTTTGAGGGGAACACTGAAGCTTTCTTT.

This chain uses TRBV19 with TRBJ2-1; 13 bases line up with TRBD2. This CDR3 comprises 18 residues. In germline, CDR1 is LNHDA, CDR2 SQIVND (reference sequence). J gave up 3 bases and V 5 bases, and 10 bases lay outside the gene matches. This CDR3 is CASSPQGTSGKFYNEQFF. The CDR3 bases are TGTGCCAGTAGTCCTCAAGGGACTAGCGGGAAATTCTACAATGAGCAGTTCTTC.

The chain links TRBV9 to TRBJ1-2; perhaps TRBD1 as D (5 bases). Trimming left V 4 bases short and J 3 bases short, with 10 bases between. The CDR3 length is 13 residues. CDR1 and CDR2 from the germline V gene are SGDLS and YYNGEE. The DNA for the CDR3 is TGTGCCAGCAGCCCCGGGGGAGACTATGGCTACACCTTC. This translates into CASSPGGDYGYTF.

This chain joins TRBV6-4 and TRBJ1-1; D may be TRBD1 (5 bases). Germline V gene lookup returns CDR1 MRHNA and CDR2 SNTAGT. This CDR3 contains 15 residues. V lost 6 bases to trimming and J lost 0 bases, with 14 bases between them. DNA of the CDR3: TGTGCCAGCAGCAGGGATGCCGCAATGAACACTGAAGCTTTCTTT. It specifies CASSRDAAMNTEAFF.

This clone was counted a few times. J is TRBJ2-3 and V is TRBV19, with 8 bases matching TRBD1. Trimming at V came to 6 bases and at J to 3 bases, leaving 5 bases not matched to a gene. In germline, CDR1 is LNHDA, CDR2 SQIVND (reference sequence). The CDR3 spans 14 residues. The CDR3 spells CASRPRGRTDTQYF. Here the CDR3 DNA reads TGTGCCAGTAGGCCCAGGGGGCGGACAGATACGCAGTATTTT.

The V and J genes are TRBV7-9 and TRBJ1-2, with 7 positions matching TRBD1. Germline-derived CDR1 and CDR2 are SEHNR and FQNEAQ (reference sequence). The CDR3 length is 17 residues. V was pared by 8 bases and J by 1 base, with 16 bases of the junction left unmatched. The DNA for the CDR3 is TGTGCCAGCGCCCACGGCAACCGACAGGGCGGTAACTATGGCTACACCTTC. This sequence encodes CASAHGNRQGGNYGYTF.

For the CDR3, the DNA is TGTGCCAGCAGCTGGGTACAGAACTCCTACGAGCAGTACTTC. Protein product: CASSWVQNSYEQYF. This rearrangement joins TRBV7-2 to TRBJ2-7; unclear D gene. CDR1 is SGHTA, CDR2 FQGNSA, per germline. Trimming removed 4 bases from V and 0 bases from J, with 10 bases in between. This CDR3 comprises 14 residues.

This rearrangement joins TRBV9 to TRBJ2-7; D is uncertain. This CDR3 is 13 amino acids long. Trimming cost V 4 bases and J 4 bases, with 12 bases left between them. From germline, CDR1 is SGDLS and CDR2 YYNGEE. CDR3 in DNA: TGTGCCAGCAGCCCCGGGTCTTTTTACGAGCAGTACTTC. This translates into CASSPGSFYEQYF.

The V call is TRBV19, the J call TRBJ2-3; D not certain. CDR1 and CDR2 from the germline V gene are LNHDA and SQIVND (reference sequence). The CDR3 is 11 residues long. V lost 8 bases, J lost 0 bases, and 3 bases lay in between. CDR3 DNA: TGTGCCAGTCAGAGCACAGATACGCAGTATTTT. It codes for CASQSTDTQYF.

This clone has only one observation. The chain uses TRBV7-9 and TRBJ1-1; tentative D call: TRBD1 (6 bases). The V and J ends lost 1 base and 6 bases respectively, with 12 bases between them. In germline, CDR1 is SEHNR, CDR2 FQNEAQ (reference sequence). This CDR3 is built from 14 residues. The CDR3 nucleotides are TGTGCCAGCAGCTTAGGGACAGCCGCGTCTGAAGCTTTCTTT. Protein product: CASSLGTAASEAFF.

CDR3: CASSLVISKNSPLHF. CDR3 nucleotide sequence: TGTGCCAGCAGCCTGGTCATTTCTAAGAATTCACCCCTCCACTTT. The chain links TRBV7-9 to TRBJ1-6; D is ambiguous. Germline values: CDR1 SEHNR, CDR2 FQNEAQ (reference sequence). V was trimmed by 5 bases and J by 7 bases, leaving 15 bases between them. The CDR3 sequence is 15 residues long.

This chain joins TRBV30 and TRBJ1-2; perhaps TRBD1 as D (5 bases). The V end lost 0 bases, the J end lost 4 bases, and 9 bases lay between the germline ends. This CDR3 is 13 amino acids long. Per germline, CDR1 GTSNPN and CDR2 SVGIG (reference sequence). CDR3 nucleotide sequence: TGTGCCTGGAGTGTTCAGGGTACCTATGGCTACACCTTC. It codes for CAWSVQGTYGYTF.

This clone was counted a single time. V is TRBV25-1 and J is TRBJ2-5, with no clear D. Looked up from germline, CDR1 is MGHDK and CDR2 is SYGVNS. The CDR3 is 11 residues long. V gave up 7 bases and J gave up 7 bases, with 10 bases separating them. The CDR3 nucleotides read TGTGCCAGCATGTCCTGGGCGACCCAGTACTTC. This codes for CASMSWATQYF. The full variable domain, completed using reference TRBV25-1 and TRBJ2-5, is EADIYQTPRYLVIGTGKKITLECSQTMGHDKMYWYQQDPGMELHLIHYSYGVNSTEKGDLSSESTVSRIRTEHFPLTLESARPSHTSQYLCASMSWATQYFGPGTRLLVL.

This sequence joins TRBV4-1 and TRBJ2-3; D call uncertain. V lost 4 bases to trimming and J lost 0 bases, with 11 bases between them. The CDR3 covers 15 residues. In germline, CDR1 is MGHRA, CDR2 YSYEKL. CDR3 in amino acids: CASSPSPTSTDTQYF. The CDR3 nucleotides are TGCGCCAGCAGCCCTTCCCCGACTAGCACAGATACGCAGTATTTT.

The gene calls are TRBV29-1 and TRBJ1-1; D perhaps matches TRBD1 (5 bases). V was pared by 7 bases and J by 1 base, with 16 bases between. CDR1 is SQVTM and CDR2 is ANQGSEA in the germline V gene. This CDR3 region has 14 residues. CDR3 in amino acids: CSATRNGGNTEAFF. CDR3 nucleotide sequence: TGCAGCGCAACACGGAACGGGGGGAACACTGAAGCTTTCTTT. The entire variable domain, with the rest obtained from reference TRBV29-1 and TRBJ1-1, is as follows: SAVISQKPSRDICQRGTSLTIQCQVDSQVTMMFWYRQQPGQSLTLIATANQGSEATYESGFVIDKFPISRPNLTFSTLTVSNMSPEDSSIYLCSATRNGGNTEAFFGQGTRLTVV.

The chain combines TRBV19 with TRBJ2-2; tentatively, D is TRBD2 (5 bases). Deletions cut 11 bases from V and 3 bases from J, with 13 bases between. The CDR3 totals 13 residues. Germline CDR1 and CDR2: LNHDA and SQIVND (reference sequence). The CDR3 DNA is TGTGCCTCCTCCCGGGAATACACCGGGGAGCTGTTTTTT. Its translation is CASSREYTGELFF.

The gene calls are TRBV9 and TRBJ2-7; TRBD2 might be the D (5 bases). The CDR3 sequence is 15 residues long. V was cut by 0 bases and J by 8 bases, with 18 bases left in between. CDR1 is SGDLS and CDR2 is YYNGEE in the germline V gene. CDR3 in amino acids: CASSVAGGLGYKQYF. As DNA, the CDR3 is TGTGCCAGCAGCGTAGCCGGCGGGCTAGGGTATAAGCAGTACTTC.

The rearrangement uses TRBV9 and TRBJ1-4; unclear D gene. The CDR3 spans 15 residues. Germline V gene lookup returns CDR1 SGDLS and CDR2 YYNGEE. Trimming removed 1 base at V and 8 bases at J, with 15 bases between. The CDR3 nucleotides are TGTGCCAGCAGCGTAAGCGGGGTTTCATACGAAAAACTGTTTTTT. Its protein is CASSVSGVSYEKLFF.

This clone was seen only once. Other nucleotide sequences in the sample specify the same CDR3. The chain links TRBV30 to TRBJ1-6, with 7 bases aligning to TRBD1. The junction had 13 bases not matched to a gene; V was cut back by 1 base and J by 7 bases. The germline CDR1 and CDR2 sequences are GTSNPN and SVGIG (reference sequence). The CDR3 consists of 17 residues. In nucleotides, the CDR3 is TGTGCCTGGAGTGCGCCGGACAGGAGACCCGGGAATTCACCCCTCCACTTT. It encodes CAWSAPDRRPGNSPLHF.

This rearrangement joins TRBV6-1 to TRBJ2-1; 9 nucleotides match TRBD2. The CDR3 is made up of 15 amino acids. Germline-derived CDR1 and CDR2 are MNHNS and SASEGT. With V trimmed by 5 bases and J by 0 bases, 2 bases remained unmatched. In DNA form, the CDR3 reads TGTGCCAGCAGTAGACTAGCGGACTCCTACAATGAGCAGTTCTTC. It yields the protein CASSRLADSYNEQFF.